Listed below are T cell receptor beta chains from one sample, sequenced in a study of CD8+CD57+ T cells in acquired aplastic anemia. TCRdb itself ran the reads through MiXCR, one entry per CDR3 protein. Counted here are approximately 380,000 distinct CDR3 sequences, 65% to 80% occurring once; the ten biggest clones make up 3.5% to 4.5%. The sequenced sample was sorted CD4+, CD8+, or CD8+CD57+ T cells (not recorded which) from PBMCs. The source of these receptors is a human donor in good health, serving as a control. Both conserved end residues are part of each CDR3. A D gene is named only where the DNA matches it firmly. Where a row states a size, it is once, few, many or the class of an expanded clone; other rows omit it.

V gene	D gene	clone size	J gene	CDR3 DNA	CDR3 protein
TRBV7-2	-	-	TRBJ2-1	TGTGCCAGCAGCCTAGACTTAAATGAGCAGTTCTTC	CASSLDLNEQFF
TRBV5-8	-	many	TRBJ1-2	TGTGCCAGCAGCTTACCCCTAAGAAGCACTAACTATGGCTACACCTTC	CASSLPLRSTNYGYTF
TRBV7-7	-	-	TRBJ2-7	TGTGCTAGCAGCTCAGCGTTCACACCAGGATACGACGAGTACTTC	CASSSAFTPGYDEYF
TRBV5-1	TRBD1	-	TRBJ2-7	TGCGCCAGCAGCCAACGGACAGGGAACTCCTACGAGCAGTACTTC	CASSQRTGNSYEQYF
TRBV5-1	-	-	TRBJ2-7	TGTGCCAGCAGCCCACACGCAATAAGCCCAGAGCAGTACTTC	CASSPHAISPEQYF
TRBV12-3/TRBV12-4	TRBD1	many	TRBJ2-7	TGTGCCAGCAGTTCCGGACAGGGTTCTGACGAGCAGTACTTC	CASSSGQGSDEQYF
TRBV20-1	-	-	TRBJ2-3	TGCAGTGCTAGCGGGGCGCGTTCAGATACGCAGTATTTT	CSASGARSDTQYF
TRBV2	TRBD1	-	TRBJ1-2	TGTGCCAGCAACTTGGACAGGGTATATGGCTACACCTTC	CASNLDRVYGYTF
TRBV19	-	many	TRBJ1-4	TGTGCCAGTAGAGACCCTTTGGGGCGGGGGAATGAAAAACTGTTTTTT	CASRDPLGRGNEKLFF
TRBV9	-	few	TRBJ2-3	TGTGCCAGCAGCGTAGTGGGCAGGGGCACAGATACGCAGTATTTT	CASSVVGRGTDTQYF
TRBV7-8	-	many	TRBJ2-5	TGTGCCAGCAGCTCCCCTAGACAGGCTCCCACCGAGACCCAGTACTTC	CASSSPRQAPTETQYF
TRBV10-1	TRBD1	-	TRBJ2-3	TGCGCCAGCAGTCCCTCCGGACAGGGGCCCACAGATACGCAGTATTTT	CASSPSGQGPTDTQYF
TRBV5-1	-	many	TRBJ2-5	TGCGCCAGCAGCCCAATTTTTACCGTGGGGGCCAATCAAGAGACCCAGTACTTC	CASSPIFTVGANQETQYF
TRBV14	TRBD1	many	TRBJ2-7	TGTGCCAGCAGCCGGGACAGGGGGCCCGAGCAGTACTTC	CASSRDRGPEQYF
TRBV5-1	-	-	TRBJ2-7	TGCGCCAGCAGCGAAGACACTGAAGCTTTCTACGAGCAGTACTTC	CASSEDTEAFYEQYF
TRBV9	-	once	TRBJ2-1	TGTGCCAGCAGCGTGATCGCGGAGAACACTGAAGCTTTGCAGTTCTTC	CASSVIAENTEALQFF
TRBV7-2	TRBD2	-	TRBJ2-3	TGTGCCAGCAGCGCAGACACGCGGGGGACCACAGATACGCAGTATTTT	CASSADTRGTTDTQYF
TRBV7-2	TRBD1	-	TRBJ1-6	TGTGCCAGCAGCTTAACAGGGGGCGGGAACACCGGGGAGTTT	CASSLTGGGNTGEF
TRBV9	-	-	TRBJ2-7	TGTGCCAGCAGTCCCGTGACTGGCAATGGGGAGTTCTTC	CASSPVTGNGEFF
TRBV7-8	-	-	TRBJ1-3	TGTGCCAGCACCCGAGGGGATACGGGGGCTGAAAACACCATATATTTT	CASTRGDTGAENTIYF
TRBV20-1	-	-	TRBJ2-5	TGCAGTGCTAAACGGATTCAAGACTACCAGTACTTC	CSAKRIQDYQYF
TRBV11-3	-	-	TRBJ1-3	TGTGCCAGCAGCCTCGCAAGCCAGTCACACTCTGGAAACACCATATATTTT	CASSLASQSHSGNTIYF
TRBV10-3	-	many	TRBJ2-5	TGTGCCATCACACCAAGGGAGGGCCAAGGGGGGACCCAGTACTTC	CAITPREGQGGTQYF
TRBV5-1	-	few	TRBJ2-1	TGCGCCAGCAGCTCCCGACCGGGCCAAGACGGTGAGCAGTTCTTC	CASSSRPGQDGEQFF
TRBV10-1	TRBD1	-	TRBJ2-7	TGCGCCAACAGTGGGGACAGCCCAAACGAGCAGTACTTC	CANSGDSPNEQYF
TRBV20-1	-	-	TRBJ2-2	TGCAGTGCCAGAGTCCCGACCAGCCCTACCGGGGAGCTGTTTTTT	CSARVPTSPTGELFF
TRBV7-3	-	-	TRBJ1-6	TGTGCCAGCAGCGTGACTAGCGGGGGGACCCAGTACTTCCACTTT	CASSVTSGGTQYFHF
TRBV6-6	-	many	TRBJ1-3	TGTGCCAGCAGTACTGGACCTTCCACTGGAAACACCATATATTTT	CASSTGPSTGNTIYF
TRBV7-6	-	-	TRBJ2-7	TGTGCCAGCAGCTTAGCCGTGAGTAGGGGCGGCGAGCCGTACGAGCAGTACTTC	CASSLAVSRGGEPYEQYF
TRBV5-6	TRBD1	many	TRBJ2-7	TGTGCCAGCAGCCTGACAGGGTGCGAGCAGTACTTC	CASSLTGCEQYF
TRBV7-6	-	many	TRBJ2-3	TGTGCCAGCAGCTTAGGTGCGGGCAGTAAAGGACTCACAGATACGCAGTATTTT	CASSLGAGSKGLTDTQYF
TRBV20-1	-	-	TRBJ2-7	TGCAGTGCTAACGCGAAGTCCTACGAGCAGTACTTC	CSANAKSYEQYF
TRBV7-3	-	-	TRBJ2-5	TGTGCCAGCAGCTTAGCGGAGAAGGGGAGAATAGACCCGACCCAGTACTTC	CASSLAEKGRIDPTQYF
TRBV7-2	-	-	TRBJ2-5	TGTGCCAGCAGAACAGGGTGGGCAGAGACCCAGTACTTC	CASRTGWAETQYF
TRBV12-3/TRBV12-4	-	many	TRBJ2-7	TGTGCCAGCAGGGATCGGGAACCCTACGAGCAGTACTTC	CASRDREPYEQYF
TRBV12-3/TRBV12-4	-	many	TRBJ1-5	TGTGCCAGCAGTTTGGGACGGGCAAGTCAGCCCCAGCATTTT	CASSLGRASQPQHF
TRBV7-8	TRBD1	-	TRBJ2-3	TGTGCCACCCGGGACAGGGGCAGAGGTACGCAGTATTTT	CATRDRGRGTQYF
TRBV12-3/TRBV12-4	TRBD2	-	TRBJ2-5	TGCGCCAGCAGTTTCAGTATTTCCGGGACTAGAAGTGAGACCCAGTACTTC	CASSFSISGTRSETQYF
TRBV3-1	TRBD1	-	TRBJ1-4	TGTGCCAGCAGCCCTGGGACAGCTGGAGATAAACTGTTTTTT	CASSPGTAGDKLFF
TRBV19	-	few	TRBJ1-1	TGTGCCAGTAGTATGGGGGGAGTTATGAACACTGAAGCTTTCTTT	CASSMGGVMNTEAFF
TRBV5-5	TRBD1	many	TRBJ1-1	TGTGCCAGCAGCCTGGGACAGCAGAACACTGAAGCTTTCTTT	CASSLGQQNTEAFF
TRBV19	-	many	TRBJ1-1	TGTGCCAGTAGTTCGGGTATTGAAGCTTTCTTT	CASSSGIEAFF
TRBV15	TRBD1	-	TRBJ2-7	TGTGCCACCAGCAGACCTCGACAGGGGGCCACCTACGAGCGGTACTTT	CATSRPRQGATYERYF
TRBV25-1	TRBD1	-	TRBJ2-5	TGTGCCAGCAGTAGGTCCCCGGGACAGGGAGGGGGTCCACAAGAGACCCAGTACTTC	CASSRSPGQGGGPQETQYF
TRBV7-9	-	-	TRBJ1-5	TGTGCCAGCAGGCCCAAAGGGGCAGGGGGCAATCAGCCCCAGCATTTT	CASRPKGAGGNQPQHF
TRBV18	-	many	TRBJ1-5	TGTGCCAGCTCACCTACAGATAGCAATCAGCCCCAGCATTTT	CASSPTDSNQPQHF